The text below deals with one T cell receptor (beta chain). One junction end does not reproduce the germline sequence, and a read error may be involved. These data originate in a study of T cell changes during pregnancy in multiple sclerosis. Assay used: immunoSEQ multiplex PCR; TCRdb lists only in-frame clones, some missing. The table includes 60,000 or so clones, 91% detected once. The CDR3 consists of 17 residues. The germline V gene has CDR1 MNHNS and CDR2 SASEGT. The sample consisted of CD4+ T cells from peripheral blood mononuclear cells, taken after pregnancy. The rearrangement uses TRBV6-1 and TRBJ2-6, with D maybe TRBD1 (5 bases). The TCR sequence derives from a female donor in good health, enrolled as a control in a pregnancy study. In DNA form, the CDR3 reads TGTGCCAGCAGGGAAGTAGGGGTTTTCTCTGGGGCCAACGTCCTGACTTTC. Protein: CASREVGVFSGANVLTF.